The present entry profiles one T cell receptor beta chain with its context. The data are from a study of blood T cell repertoires in COVID-19. Assay used: immunoSEQ multiplex PCR; TCRdb lists only in-frame clones, some missing. Among around 290,000 clones listed, more than 70% were seen once. From germline, CDR1 is MNHEY and CDR2 SVGEGT. The trim removed 5 bases at V and 4 bases at J, leaving 10 bases unmatched. CDR3 length equals 15 residues. The source material was PBMCs or T cells enriched from blood (not recorded which). The gene calls are TRBV6-2 or TRBV6-3 and TRBJ2-7, with 8 bases fitting TRBD1. This sequence was found in a woman aged 55-70 years in a cohort exposed to, infected with or recovered from COVID-19 (not recorded which). The CDR3 nucleotides read TGTGCCAGCAGTCCGCGGTTCAGGGGGCTTTACGAGCAGTACTTC. Protein sequence: CASSPRFRGLYEQYF.